Listed below are T cell receptor beta chains from one sample, sequenced in a study of blood T cell repertoires in COVID-19. The repertoire was sequenced with immunoSEQ multiplex PCR; TCRdb's copy has only in-frame clones and lacks some. Of approximately 300,000 clones listed, around 89% are singletons. The sample was peripheral blood. Receptor source: a man under 40 with acute or convalescent COVID-19. CDR3s include the opening cysteine and the closing phenylalanine or tryptophan. Where a row states a size, it is once, few, many or the class of an expanded clone; other rows omit it.

j_gene	v_gene	abundance	CDR3aa
TRBJ2-2	TRBV19	NA	CASSIDFSGELFF
TRBJ2-6	TRBV30	once	CAWSKDRGSSGANVLTF
TRBJ1-3	TRBV28	NA	CASSFPGAGHSGNTIYF
TRBJ2-3	TRBV30	NA	CAWTLHGTDHTQYF
TRBJ1-1	TRBV5-1	NA	CASRSDRQAFF
TRBJ2-7	TRBV5-4	once	CASSLVLAGAREDEQYF
TRBJ1-5	TRBV6-4	NA	CASTTKEGTNQPQHF
TRBJ2-3	TRBV5-5	NA	CASSLGQGADTQYF
TRBJ1-6	TRBV7-6	NA	CASSTYRGRDPYNSPLHF
TRBJ1-1	TRBV19	few	CATKPTQGPYTEAFF
TRBJ2-7	TRBV4-1	NA	CASSHPTSGRYEQYF
TRBJ1-6	TRBV3-1/TRBV3-2	once	CASSQARTGKLEPLHF
TRBJ1-5	TRBV19	NA	CASSVKGYGVKQPQHF
TRBJ2-3	TRBV15	NA	CATSSQNTDTQYF
TRBJ1-4	TRBV7-8	NA	CASSYSGTNEKLFF
TRBJ2-7	TRBV19	NA	CASSIGEARSYEQYF
TRBJ2-7	TRBV6-5	NA	CASSPQGYYEQYF
TRBJ1-1	TRBV3-1/TRBV3-2	NA	CASRGNTEAFF
TRBJ2-3	TRBV5-1	NA	CASSPGAVTDTQYF
TRBJ1-2	TRBV6-5	NA	CASSFQVDYGYTF
TRBJ2-7	TRBV7-8	NA	CASSLYDRNEQYF
TRBJ2-1	TRBV30	NA	CAWSLGRRGQHNEQFF
TRBJ1-1	TRBV28	NA	CASSLATGNTEAFF
TRBJ1-5	TRBV5-5	NA	CASSLVSPNQPQHF
TRBJ2-3	TRBV4-1	NA	CASSLAMAGADTQYF
TRBJ1-5	TRBV24-1	NA	CATSSPGRRQQPQHF
TRBJ1-1	TRBV19	NA	CASSIIRGYPETEAFF
TRBJ1-1	TRBV9	NA	CASSTKTGVNTEAFF